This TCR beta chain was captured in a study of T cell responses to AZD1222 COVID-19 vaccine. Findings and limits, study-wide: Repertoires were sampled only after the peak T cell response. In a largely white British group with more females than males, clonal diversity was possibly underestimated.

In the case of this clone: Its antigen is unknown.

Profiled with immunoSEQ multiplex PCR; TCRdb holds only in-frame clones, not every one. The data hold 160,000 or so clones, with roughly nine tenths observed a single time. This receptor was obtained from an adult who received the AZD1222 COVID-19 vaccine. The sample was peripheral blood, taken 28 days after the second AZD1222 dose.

The CDR3 region is CASSLGRVVVRGQETQYF. The CDR3 nucleotides are TGTGCCAGCAGCTTAGGACGTGTGGTGGTTAGGGGGCAAGAGACCCAGTACTTC. The genes are TRBV7-9 and TRBJ2-5; a weak D match, TRBD1 (6 bases). The CDR3 is 18 residues long. The germline V and J ends were trimmed by 1 base and 2 bases, with 20 bases remaining between them. Germline CDR1 reads SEHNR; CDR2 reads FQNEAQ (reference sequence).